This TCR beta chain was profiled in a study of blood T cell repertoires in COVID-19. Across the whole study: Both acute and convalescent COVID-19 samples were obtained from the United States, Italy and Spain. T cells, B-cell-depleted T cells, or PBMCs provided the cDNA or gDNA that served as material.

Those enrolled in Seattle joined during active infection and were followed longitudinally afterward. As processed by the authors: Amplifying reference gene primers gave estimates of nucleated cell counts. Data came from immunoSEQ multiplex PCR; TCRdb stores just in-frame clones and leaves some out. Clone size and V and J calls were adopted from that table, with D and trimming inferred from the DNA. The data hold approximately 200,000 clones, with 94% observed a single time. This clone was seen just once. The CDR3 is 15 residues long. The J segment lost 10 bases and the V segment lost 3 bases, leaving 5 bases of the junction unmatched. Germline V lookup: CDR1 KGHDR, CDR2 SFDVKD.

V gene TRBV24-1 combines with J gene TRBJ2-1; 13 bases are a match to TRBD2. This sequence originates from a man younger than 40 with COVID-19, enrolled during active disease. Source material: peripheral blood. The DNA of the CDR3 is TGTGCCACCAGTGATCCCGGGACTAGCGGGGAGGAGCAGTTCTTC. Translation gives CATSDPGTSGEEQFF.